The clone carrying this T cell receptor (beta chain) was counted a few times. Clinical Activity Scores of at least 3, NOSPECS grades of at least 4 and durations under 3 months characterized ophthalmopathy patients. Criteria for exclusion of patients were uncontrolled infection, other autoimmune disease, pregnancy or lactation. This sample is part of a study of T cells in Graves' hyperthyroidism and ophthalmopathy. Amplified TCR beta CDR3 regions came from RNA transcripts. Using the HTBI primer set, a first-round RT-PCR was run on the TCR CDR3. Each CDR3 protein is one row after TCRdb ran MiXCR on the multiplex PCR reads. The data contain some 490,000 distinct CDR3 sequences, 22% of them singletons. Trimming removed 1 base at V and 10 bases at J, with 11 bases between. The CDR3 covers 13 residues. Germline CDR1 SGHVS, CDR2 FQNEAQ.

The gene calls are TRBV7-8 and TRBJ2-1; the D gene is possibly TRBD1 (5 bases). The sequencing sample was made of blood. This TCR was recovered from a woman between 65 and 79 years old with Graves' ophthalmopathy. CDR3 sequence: CASSLDRQTEQFF. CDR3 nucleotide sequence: TGTGCCAGCAGCTTAGACCGACAGACCGAGCAGTTCTTC.